Following are 8 T cell receptor beta chains from one sample sequenced in a study of CD8 T cells in Susac syndrome. It was with random hexamers that about 0.45 to 1 ug RNA was reverse transcribed. MiXCR, run by TCRdb on the immunoSEQ multiplex PCR reads, gives a single entry per CDR3 protein. Among some 110,000 distinct CDR3 sequences listed, 93% were seen once. The sample comprised CD8+ T cells from PBMCs. The receptors stem from a human donor with multiple sclerosis.

CDR3 in amino acids: CASSFTGGGRETQYF. The CDR3 nucleotides are TGTGCCAGCAGTTTCACAGGGGGGGGGCGGGAGACCCAGTACTTC. This chain connects TRBV28 to TRBJ2-5, with a possible D match to TRBD1 (8 bases). V shed 3 bases and J shed 5 bases, with 16 bases lying between them. Germline lookup yields CDR1 MDHEN and CDR2 SYDVKM. This CDR3 comprises 15 residues. Using reference TRBV28 and TRBJ2-5 for the parts outside the CDR3, the full variable domain is DVKVTQSSRYLVKRTGEKVFLECVQDMDHENMFWYRQDPGLGLRLIYFSYDVKMKEKGDIPEGYSVSREKKERFSLILESASTNQTSMYLCASSFTGGGRETQYFGPGTRLLVL.

This chain uses TRBV2 with TRBJ2-6, with a weak D call TRBD1 (6 bases). The V end lost 2 bases, the J end lost 2 bases, and 19 bases lay between the germline ends. This CDR3 has 19 residues. CDR1 SNHLY and CDR2 FYNNEI come from the germline V gene. CDR3 sequence reads: CASSELPKQGPPGANVLTF. CDR3 bases: TGTGCCAGCAGTGAACTGCCAAAACAGGGCCCACCTGGGGCCAACGTCCTGACTTTC.

This sequence joins TRBV27 and TRBJ1-2; 8 bases align to TRBD1. V was clipped by 4 bases and J by 4 bases; unmatched bases: 11. This CDR3 contains 16 residues. The V gene's germline CDR1 is MNHEY and CDR2 SMNVEV (reference sequence). In DNA form, the CDR3 reads TGTGCCAGCAGTTCGGACAGGGATATGGGAATCTATGGCTACACCTTC. This gives the protein CASSSDRDMGIYGYTF.

This clonotype was counted once. This chain links TRBV7-9 with TRBJ2-1; D unresolved. This CDR3 spans 12 amino acids. The ends were cut back, 6 bases at V and 7 bases at J, with 10 bases in the middle. Germline loops: CDR1 SEHNR, CDR2 FQNEAQ (reference sequence). The CDR3 sequence: CASSSTQNEQFF. CDR3 sequence (DNA): TGTGCCAGCAGTTCCACCCAGAATGAGCAGTTCTTC.

This chain joins TRBV12-3 or TRBV12-4 and TRBJ2-1, with D possibly matching TRBD2 (5 bases). Trimming removed 3 bases at V and 9 bases at J, with 18 bases between. This CDR3 is 15 amino acids long. CDR3 loop: CASSLGRRPPGEQFF. In DNA, the CDR3 is TGTGCCAGCAGTTTGGGGAGAAGGCCTCCGGGTGAGCAGTTCTTC.

The chain uses TRBV24-1 and TRBJ1-2; D ambiguous. Trimming removed 0 bases at V and 8 bases at J, with 3 bases between. The germline V gene encodes CDR1 KGHDR and CDR2 SFDVKD. CDR3 length equals 11 residues. This CDR3 is CATSDLRGYTF. For the CDR3, the DNA is TGTGCCACCAGTGATTTGCGGGGCTACACCTTC.

The V gene is TRBV20-1, the J gene TRBJ1-2; D uncertain. This CDR3 is built from 13 residues. The V and J ends lost 1 base and 3 bases respectively, with 9 bases between them. Germline CDR1 and CDR2: DFQATT and SNEGSKA (reference sequence). DNA for the CDR3: TGCAGTGCTAGAGCAGAGGTGGACTATGGCTACACCTTC. Residues: CSARAEVDYGYTF.

V and J are TRBV27 and TRBJ1-2, with 7 positions matching TRBD1. Germline V gives CDR1 MNHEY, CDR2 SMNVEV (reference sequence). The CDR3 covers 14 residues. The junction had 9 bases not matched to a gene; V was cut back by 3 bases and J by 8 bases. The CDR3 DNA reads as TGTGCCAGCAGTTTTAGTACAGGGGCTAGGGGCTACACCTTC. Translating gives CASSFSTGARGYTF.